These T cell receptor beta chains were read from a single sample in a study of blood T cells in healthy people across ages. TCRdb reprocessed the 5' RACE reads with MiXCR, giving one entry per CDR3 protein. The sample carries around 1,100,000 distinct CDR3 sequences, about two fifths recorded once. The sample comprised blood. These receptors originate from a man aged 18 to 30 in good health. Each CDR3 is given with its conserved first and last residue. A D gene is named only where the DNA matches it firmly. Not all rows give a size; the values are once, few, many and, for expanded clones, a class.

d_call: .
v_call: TRBV5-1
clone_size: .
j_call: TRBJ2-3
cdr3_nt: TGCGCCAGCAGCGAGACCGGGACTCGGACAGATACGCAGTATTTT
cdr3_aa: CASSETGTRTDTQYF

d_call: .
v_call: TRBV7-2
clone_size: .
j_call: TRBJ1-2
cdr3_nt: TGTGCCAGCAGCTATCAACACAACTATGGCTACACCTTC
cdr3_aa: CASSYQHNYGYTF

d_call: .
v_call: TRBV9
clone_size: .
j_call: TRBJ2-6
cdr3_nt: TGTGCCAGCAGCCGCCCTACAGGCATATTGACTTTC
cdr3_aa: CASSRPTGILTF

d_call: .
v_call: TRBV6-6
clone_size: .
j_call: TRBJ2-2
cdr3_nt: TGTGCCAGCAGTTACCATGGGGGGGCCCCGAACACCGGGGAGCTGTTTTTT
cdr3_aa: CASSYHGGAPNTGELFF

d_call: .
v_call: TRBV9
clone_size: .
j_call: TRBJ2-5
cdr3_nt: TGTGCCAGCAGCGTAGCTACGAATCCGGGGGCGGGATACAATGAGCAGTACTTC
cdr3_aa: CASSVATNPGAGYNEQYF

d_call: TRBD2
v_call: TRBV4-2
clone_size: few
j_call: TRBJ2-2
cdr3_nt: TGTGCCAGCAGCCAAGAGTATCCGGGGGGTACCGGGGAGCTGTTTTTT
cdr3_aa: CASSQEYPGGTGELFF

d_call: .
v_call: TRBV20-1
clone_size: .
j_call: TRBJ2-5
cdr3_nt: TGCAGTGCTAGTAGGATAGGGACTGGCCAAAATGAGCAGTACTTC
cdr3_aa: CSASRIGTGQNEQYF

d_call: .
v_call: TRBV20-1
clone_size: .
j_call: TRBJ1-5
cdr3_nt: TGCAGTGCTAGAGACGTGGCAGGGAGTGGGAAAGGCCATAGCAATCAGCCCCAGCATTTT
cdr3_aa: CSARDVAGSGKGHSNQPQHF

d_call: .
v_call: TRBV28
clone_size: few
j_call: TRBJ2-3
cdr3_nt: TGTGCCAGCAACCCTCGCACAGATGCGCAGTATTTT
cdr3_aa: CASNPRTDAQYF

d_call: TRBD1
v_call: TRBV7-2
clone_size: .
j_call: TRBJ1-1
cdr3_nt: TGTGCCAGCAGCTTAACAGGGGGCCTGAACATTGAAGCTTTCTTT
cdr3_aa: CASSLTGGLNIEAFF

d_call: .
v_call: TRBV7-2
clone_size: many
j_call: TRBJ1-2
cdr3_nt: TGTGCCAGCAGCTTAGGTGTTCAGGGAAATGGCTACACCTTC
cdr3_aa: CASSLGVQGNGYTF

d_call: .
v_call: TRBV7-8
clone_size: .
j_call: TRBJ2-3
cdr3_nt: TGTGCCAGCAGCCCAATCAGGGGTGAGACAGATACGCAGTATTTT
cdr3_aa: CASSPIRGETDTQYF

d_call: .
v_call: TRBV7-2
clone_size: .
j_call: TRBJ2-7
cdr3_nt: TGTGCCAGCAGCTCGTCGGGGGCTTCCTACAATGAGCAGTACTTC
cdr3_aa: CASSSSGASYNEQYF

d_call: TRBD1
v_call: TRBV2
clone_size: few
j_call: TRBJ1-5
cdr3_nt: TGTGCCAGCAGTACCAGACAGGGAAGCAATCAGCCCCAGCATTTT
cdr3_aa: CASSTRQGSNQPQHF

d_call: .
v_call: TRBV29-1
clone_size: few
j_call: TRBJ2-3
cdr3_nt: TGCAGCGGGTTGGTCGCAGATACGCAGTATTTT
cdr3_aa: CSGLVADTQYF

d_call: TRBD1
v_call: TRBV20-1
clone_size: .
j_call: TRBJ1-2
cdr3_nt: TGCAGTGCTAGAGTCCTAACAGGGGGCGGGGTGTATGGCTACACCTTC
cdr3_aa: CSARVLTGGGVYGYTF

d_call: .
v_call: TRBV25-1
clone_size: few
j_call: TRBJ2-4
cdr3_nt: TGTGCCAGCAGTGAATCTGGAGACATTCAGTACTTC
cdr3_aa: CASSESGDIQYF

d_call: TRBD1
v_call: TRBV12-3/TRBV12-4
clone_size: .
j_call: TRBJ2-7
cdr3_nt: TGTGCCAGCAGTGACAGGGGATACTACGAGCAGTACTTC
cdr3_aa: CASSDRGYYEQYF

d_call: .
v_call: TRBV20-1
clone_size: .
j_call: TRBJ2-1
cdr3_nt: TGCAGTGCTCCCGAGCGCTACGATGAGCAGTTCTTC
cdr3_aa: CSAPERYDEQFF

d_call: TRBD2
v_call: TRBV20-1
clone_size: few
j_call: TRBJ2-1
cdr3_nt: TGCAGTGCTAGACGGGGGGATGAGCAGTTCTTC
cdr3_aa: CSARRGDEQFF

d_call: .
v_call: TRBV12-3/TRBV12-4
clone_size: few
j_call: TRBJ2-7
cdr3_nt: TGTGCCAGCAGTTTATCTGGGGCGGCCTACGAGCAGTACTTC
cdr3_aa: CASSLSGAAYEQYF

d_call: TRBD1
v_call: TRBV12-3/TRBV12-4
clone_size: .
j_call: TRBJ1-6
cdr3_nt: TGTGCCAGCAGTTTAGAGGGACAGGGGTATTCACCCCTCCACTTT
cdr3_aa: CASSLEGQGYSPLHF

d_call: .
v_call: TRBV12-3/TRBV12-4
clone_size: .
j_call: TRBJ2-2
cdr3_nt: TGTGCCAGCAGTTTAGGGACAACAACCGGGGAGCTGTTTTTT
cdr3_aa: CASSLGTTTGELFF

d_call: .
v_call: TRBV24-1
clone_size: .
j_call: TRBJ2-1
cdr3_nt: TGTGCCACCAGTGATTTGCGTAACAATGAGCAGTTCTTC
cdr3_aa: CATSDLRNNEQFF

d_call: .
v_call: TRBV29-1
clone_size: many
j_call: TRBJ2-3
cdr3_nt: TGCAGCGTTGCACGGGACCCCACAGATACGCAGTATTTT
cdr3_aa: CSVARDPTDTQYF

d_call: TRBD2
v_call: TRBV20-1
clone_size: few
j_call: TRBJ2-3
cdr3_nt: TGCAGTGCTAGGGACCCCGCTAGCGGGGGCGCAGATACGCAGTATTTT
cdr3_aa: CSARDPASGGADTQYF

d_call: .
v_call: TRBV5-1
clone_size: .
j_call: TRBJ2-3
cdr3_nt: TGCGCCAGCAGCTTGGTTGGGACCACAGATACGCAGTATTTT
cdr3_aa: CASSLVGTTDTQYF

d_call: TRBD1
v_call: TRBV4-3
clone_size: many
j_call: TRBJ2-6
cdr3_nt: TGCGCCAGCAGCCAAGTGACAGGGAATGGGGCCAACGTCCTGACTTTC
cdr3_aa: CASSQVTGNGANVLTF

d_call: .
v_call: TRBV27
clone_size: few
j_call: TRBJ2-4
cdr3_nt: TGTGCCAGCGGGGTGGCCAAAAACATTCAGTACTTC
cdr3_aa: CASGVAKNIQYF

d_call: .
v_call: TRBV20-1
clone_size: .
j_call: TRBJ1-3
cdr3_nt: TGCAGTGCTAGAATGCCGGGGGCTTCTGGAAACACCATATATTTT
cdr3_aa: CSARMPGASGNTIYF

d_call: .
v_call: TRBV7-9
clone_size: .
j_call: TRBJ1-4
cdr3_nt: TGTGCCAGCAGTCCAGGGAGTCGGGTTGAAAAACTGTTTTTT
cdr3_aa: CASSPGSRVEKLFF

d_call: .
v_call: TRBV29-1
clone_size: .
j_call: TRBJ1-1
cdr3_nt: TGCAGCGTTGATCTCGTCACGGGGGACCCTGAAGCTTTCTTT
cdr3_aa: CSVDLVTGDPEAFF

d_call: .
v_call: TRBV7-2
clone_size: .
j_call: TRBJ1-5
cdr3_nt: TGTGCCAGCAGCTTAGGCTCAGGGTCGCATCAGCCCCAGCATTTT
cdr3_aa: CASSLGSGSHQPQHF

d_call: TRBD2
v_call: TRBV20-1
clone_size: .
j_call: TRBJ2-3
cdr3_nt: TGCAGTGCTAGAGATTTGGACCCCGTTTGGCGAGCGGGGGGAGGTACGCAGTATTTT
cdr3_aa: CSARDLDPVWRAGGGTQYF

d_call: TRBD1
v_call: TRBV5-1
clone_size: .
j_call: TRBJ1-1
cdr3_nt: TGCGCCAGCAGCTTGGATCCCAGGGGGCCACGGGAAGCTTTCTTT
cdr3_aa: CASSLDPRGPREAFF

d_call: .
v_call: TRBV4-3
clone_size: .
j_call: TRBJ2-1
cdr3_nt: TGCGCCAGCAGCCAAGGGACAGCCCGGTACAATGAGCAGTTCTTC
cdr3_aa: CASSQGTARYNEQFF